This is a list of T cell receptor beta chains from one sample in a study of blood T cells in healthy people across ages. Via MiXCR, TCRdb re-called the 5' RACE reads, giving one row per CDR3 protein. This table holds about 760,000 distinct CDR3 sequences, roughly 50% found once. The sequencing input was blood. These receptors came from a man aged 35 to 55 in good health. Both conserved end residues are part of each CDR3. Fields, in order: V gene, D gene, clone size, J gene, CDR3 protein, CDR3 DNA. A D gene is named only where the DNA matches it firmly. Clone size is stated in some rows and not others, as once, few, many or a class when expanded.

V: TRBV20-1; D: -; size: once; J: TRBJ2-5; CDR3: CSARDRGGAGETQYF; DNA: TGCAGTGCTAGAGATCGTGGCGGGGCAGGGGAGACCCAGTACTTC
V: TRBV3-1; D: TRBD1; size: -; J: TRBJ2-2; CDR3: CASSQRTGVVGELFF; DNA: TGTGCCAGCAGCCAGCGGACAGGAGTGGTCGGGGAGCTGTTTTTT
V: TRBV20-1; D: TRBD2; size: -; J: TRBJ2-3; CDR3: CSAGGRLAVQDTQYF; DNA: TGCAGTGCTGGAGGTAGGCTAGCGGTCCAAGATACGCAGTATTTT
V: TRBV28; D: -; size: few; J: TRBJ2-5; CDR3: CASSFLGNQETQYF; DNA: TGTGCCAGCAGTTTTTTGGGGAATCAAGAGACCCAGTACTTC
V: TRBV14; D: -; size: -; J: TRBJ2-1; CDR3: CASSQRVASDRDEQFF; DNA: TGTGCCAGCAGCCAAAGGGTAGCGAGTGATCGCGATGAGCAGTTCTTC
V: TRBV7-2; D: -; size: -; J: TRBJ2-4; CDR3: CANSLVVDGQSQYF; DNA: TGTGCCAACAGCTTAGTGGTAGACGGTCAGAGCCAGTACTTC
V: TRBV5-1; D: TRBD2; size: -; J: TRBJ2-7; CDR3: CASAIGGRAHEQYF; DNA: TGCGCCAGCGCAATCGGCGGGAGGGCCCACGAGCAGTACTTC
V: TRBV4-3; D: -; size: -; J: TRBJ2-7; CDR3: CASSLRDRRAIYEQYF; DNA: TGCGCCAGCAGCCTCCGCGATCGCAGGGCGATCTACGAGCAGTACTTC
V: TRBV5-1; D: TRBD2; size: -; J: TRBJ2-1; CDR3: CASSLDSLAGPYNEQFF; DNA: TGCGCCAGCAGCTTGGATTCCCTAGCGGGACCCTACAATGAGCAGTTCTTC
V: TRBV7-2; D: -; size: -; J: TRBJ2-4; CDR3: CASSLGGVQLSQYF; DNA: TGTGCCAGCAGCTTAGGAGGGGTCCAGTTGTCGCAGTACTTC
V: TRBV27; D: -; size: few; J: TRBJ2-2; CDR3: CASSWATANTGELFF; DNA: TGTGCCAGCAGTTGGGCGACAGCGAACACCGGGGAGCTGTTTTTT
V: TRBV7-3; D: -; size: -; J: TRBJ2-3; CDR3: CASSLITNSDTQYF; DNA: TGTGCCAGCAGCTTAATCACAAATTCAGATACGCAGTATTTT
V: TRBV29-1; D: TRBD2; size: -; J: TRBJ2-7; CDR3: CSVGGGSGAYEQYF; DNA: TGCAGCGTTGGGGGCGGGAGTGGAGCCTACGAGCAGTACTTC
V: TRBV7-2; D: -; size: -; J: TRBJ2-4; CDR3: CASSLRGGGLKGNIQYF; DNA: TGTGCCAGCAGCTTACGTGGGGGGGGCCTAAAGGGAAACATTCAGTACTTC
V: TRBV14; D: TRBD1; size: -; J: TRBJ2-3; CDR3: CASSQTGDLTDTQYF; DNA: TGTGCCAGCAGCCAGACAGGGGACCTCACAGATACGCAGTATTTT
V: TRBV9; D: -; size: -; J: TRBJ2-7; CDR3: CASSVEGPEGYEQYF; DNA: TGTGCCAGCAGCGTAGAAGGCCCGGAGGGGTACGAGCAGTACTTC
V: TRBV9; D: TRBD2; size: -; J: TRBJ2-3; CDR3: CASSVATSGSGTDTQYF; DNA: TGTGCCAGCAGCGTAGCAACTAGCGGGAGTGGTACAGATACGCAGTATTTT
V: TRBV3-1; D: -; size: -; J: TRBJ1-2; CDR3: CASSQLGSGGYTF; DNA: TGTGCCAGCAGCCAACTGGGGTCTGGTGGCTACACCTTC
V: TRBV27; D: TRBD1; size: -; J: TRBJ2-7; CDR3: CAIGQGYAQYF; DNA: TGTGCCATCGGACAGGGTTACGCGCAGTACTTC
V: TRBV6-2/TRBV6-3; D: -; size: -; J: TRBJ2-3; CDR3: CASSDPNRPDTQYF; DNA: TGTGCCAGCAGTGACCCTAACCGGCCAGATACGCAGTATTTT
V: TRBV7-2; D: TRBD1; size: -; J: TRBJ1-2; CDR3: CASSLKLAGQGVRYTF; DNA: TGTGCCAGCAGCCTGAAATTAGCCGGACAGGGCGTACGCTACACCTTC
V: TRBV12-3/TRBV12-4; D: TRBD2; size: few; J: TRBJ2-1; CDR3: CASSPNVAGNSGEQFF; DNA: TGTGCCAGCAGTCCAAACGTAGCGGGTAACAGTGGTGAGCAGTTCTTC
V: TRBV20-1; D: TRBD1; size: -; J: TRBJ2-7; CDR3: CSAADRRSSYEQYF; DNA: TGCAGTGCTGCGGACAGGAGGAGCTCCTACGAGCAGTACTTC
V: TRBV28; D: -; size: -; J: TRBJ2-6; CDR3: CASRLQESGANVLTF; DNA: TGTGCCAGCAGGCTACAGGAATCTGGGGCCAACGTCCTGACTTTC
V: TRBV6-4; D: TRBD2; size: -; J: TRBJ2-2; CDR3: CASSIAGEDGELFF; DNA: TGTGCCAGCAGTATAGCGGGAGAGGACGGGGAGCTGTTTTTT
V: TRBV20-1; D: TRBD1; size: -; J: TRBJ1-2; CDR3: CSARTTGDGYTF; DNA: TGCAGTGCTCGGACTACAGGGGATGGCTACACCTTC
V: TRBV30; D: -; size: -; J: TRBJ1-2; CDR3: CAWSVQGGYGYTF; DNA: TGTGCCTGGAGTGTACAGGGAGGATATGGCTACACCTTC
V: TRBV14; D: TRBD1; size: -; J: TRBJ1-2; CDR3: CASSQGGAGQIYGYTF; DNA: TGTGCCAGCAGCCAAGGGGGAGCGGGACAGATCTATGGCTACACCTTC
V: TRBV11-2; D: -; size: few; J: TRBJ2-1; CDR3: CASRTLAASYNEQFF; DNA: TGTGCCAGCAGGACTTTAGCAGCCTCGTACAATGAGCAGTTCTTC
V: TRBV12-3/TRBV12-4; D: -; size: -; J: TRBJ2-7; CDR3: CASSPTGGPREQYF; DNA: TGTGCCAGCAGTCCCACCGGGGGCCCTCGGGAGCAGTACTTC
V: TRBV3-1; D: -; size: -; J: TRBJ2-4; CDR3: CASSHDRAKNIQYF; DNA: TGTGCCAGCAGCCACGATAGAGCCAAAAACATTCAGTACTTC
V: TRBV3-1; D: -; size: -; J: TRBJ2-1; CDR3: CASSARQGAGDRNEQFF; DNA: TGTGCCAGCAGCGCCCGACAGGGAGCGGGAGATCGCAATGAGCAGTTCTTC
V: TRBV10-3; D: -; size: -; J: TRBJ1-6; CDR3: CAISSSQGNNSPLHF; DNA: TGTGCCATCAGCTCGTCCCAGGGTAATAATTCACCCCTCCACTTT
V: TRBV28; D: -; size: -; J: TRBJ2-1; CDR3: CVSSLRANEQFF; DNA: TGTGTCAGCAGTTTAAGGGCCAATGAGCAGTTCTTC
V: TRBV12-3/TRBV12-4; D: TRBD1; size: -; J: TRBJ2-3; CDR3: CASSFWRQGLVTQYF; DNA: TGTGCCAGCAGTTTTTGGCGACAGGGGTTGGTTACGCAGTATTTT
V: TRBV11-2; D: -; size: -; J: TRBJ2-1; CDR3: CASSAVAGRSSYNEQFF; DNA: TGTGCCAGCAGCGCGGTGGCGGGGCGAAGCTCCTACAATGAGCAGTTCTTC
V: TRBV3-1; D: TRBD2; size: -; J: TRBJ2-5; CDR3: CASSQHSGSGETQYF; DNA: TGTGCCAGCAGCCAGCATAGCGGGAGCGGTGAGACCCAGTACTTC
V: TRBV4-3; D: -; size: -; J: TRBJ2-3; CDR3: CASSREGVSTDTQYF; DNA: TGCGCCAGCAGCCGAGAGGGTGTTAGCACAGATACGCAGTATTTT
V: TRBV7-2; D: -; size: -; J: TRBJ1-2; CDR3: CASSLGGRLDYGYTF; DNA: TGTGCCAGCAGCCTTGGGGGGCGCCTGGACTATGGCTACACCTTC
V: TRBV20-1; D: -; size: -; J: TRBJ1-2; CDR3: CSARVVQGIYGYTF; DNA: TGCAGTGCTAGAGTGGTGCAGGGAATCTATGGCTACACCTTC
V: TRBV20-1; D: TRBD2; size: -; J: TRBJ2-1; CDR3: CSARELAGETLHEQFF; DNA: TGCAGTGCTAGAGAGCTAGCGGGGGAGACCCTTCATGAGCAGTTCTTC
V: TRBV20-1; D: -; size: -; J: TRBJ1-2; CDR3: CSARTLNGYTF; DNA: TGCAGTGCTAGAACGTTAAATGGCTACACCTTC
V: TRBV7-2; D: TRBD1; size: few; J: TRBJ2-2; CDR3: CASSRDRGRESGELFF; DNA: TGTGCCAGCAGCCGGGACAGGGGAAGGGAGTCCGGGGAGCTGTTTTTT
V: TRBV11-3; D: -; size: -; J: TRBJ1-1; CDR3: CASSLGAGNNEAFF; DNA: TGTGCCAGCAGCTTAGGAGCGGGTAACAATGAAGCTTTCTTT
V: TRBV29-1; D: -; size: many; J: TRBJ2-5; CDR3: CSVVSYQETQYF; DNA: TGCAGCGTTGTTAGCTATCAAGAGACCCAGTACTTC
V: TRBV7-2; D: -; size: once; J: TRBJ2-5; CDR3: CASSLGTAFQETQYF; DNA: TGTGCCAGCAGCTTAGGGACAGCCTTCCAAGAGACCCAGTACTTC
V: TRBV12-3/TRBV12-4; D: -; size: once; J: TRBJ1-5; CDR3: CASSSNSFNQPQHF; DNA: TGTGCCAGCAGCTCGAACAGCTTCAATCAGCCCCAGCATTTT
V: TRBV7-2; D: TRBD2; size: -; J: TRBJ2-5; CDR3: CASSPGAGTNWLETQYF; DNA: TGTGCCAGCAGCCCCGGGGCCGGGACTAATTGGTTGGAGACCCAGTACTTC
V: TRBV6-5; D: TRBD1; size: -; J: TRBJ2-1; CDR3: CASSYGGQCNEQFF; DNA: TGTGCCAGCAGTTACGGGGGACAGTGCAATGAGCAGTTCTTC
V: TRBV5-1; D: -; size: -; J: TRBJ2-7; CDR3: CASSLATGSREQYF; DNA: TGCGCCAGCAGCTTGGCGACGGGGTCGAGGGAGCAGTACTTC
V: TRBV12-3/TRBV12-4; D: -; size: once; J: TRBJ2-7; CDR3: CASSLVRVRTSYEQYF; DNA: TGTGCCAGCAGTTTAGTTAGGGTGAGGACCTCCTACGAGCAGTACTTC
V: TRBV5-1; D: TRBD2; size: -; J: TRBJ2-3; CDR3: CASSLVERDRDTQYF; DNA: TGCGCCAGCAGCTTGGTTGAGCGGGATAGGGATACGCAGTATTTT
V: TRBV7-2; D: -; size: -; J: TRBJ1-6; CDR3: CASSQGTNSPLHF; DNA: TGTGCCAGCAGCCAAGGGACCAATTCACCCCTCCACTTT
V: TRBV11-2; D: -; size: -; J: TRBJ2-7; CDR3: CASSGSSGSYKQYF; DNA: TGTGCCAGCAGCGGTTCCAGCGGCTCCTACAAGCAGTACTTC
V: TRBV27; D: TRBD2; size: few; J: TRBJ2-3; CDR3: CASSSLAGGIDTQYF; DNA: TGTGCCAGCAGTTCGCTAGCGGGAGGGATAGATACGCAGTATTTT
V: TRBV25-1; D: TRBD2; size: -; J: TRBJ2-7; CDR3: CASRTEGLAEGNEQYF; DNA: TGTGCCAGCAGGACCGAGGGACTAGCGGAAGGGAACGAGCAGTACTTC
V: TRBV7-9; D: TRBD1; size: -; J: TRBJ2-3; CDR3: CASSLTGEGDTQYF; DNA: TGTGCCAGCAGCTTAACAGGGGAAGGGGATACGCAGTATTTT
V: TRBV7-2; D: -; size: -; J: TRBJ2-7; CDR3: CASSSFSYEQYF; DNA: TGTGCCAGCAGCTCGTTCTCCTACGAGCAGTACTTC
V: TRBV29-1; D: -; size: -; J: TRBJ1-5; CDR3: CSVVFSNSNQPQHF; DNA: TGCAGCGTTGTGTTTTCCAATAGCAATCAGCCCCAGCATTTT